A single sample is the source of the 28 T cell receptor beta chains below, sequenced in a study of shared clonotypes between healthy human individuals. Method: immunoSEQ multiplex PCR; TCRdb's copy keeps in-frame clones and lacks some. The sample includes fewer than 600,000 clones, approximately 71% of them seen just once. The sample taken for sequencing was PBMCs. These receptors were obtained from a woman aged 40 to 50 in good health. Some clones in this sample may be carry-over from other donors' samples.

This chain links TRBV28 with TRBJ2-7, with 9 bases fitting TRBD1. Germline CDR1 MDHEN, CDR2 SYDVKM. The J segment lost 3 bases and the V segment lost 5 bases, leaving 5 bases of the junction unmatched. The CDR3 is made up of 14 amino acids. CDR3 coding DNA: TGTGCCAGCAGTACACCGGGACAGGGCTACGAGCAGTACTTC. Amino acid sequence: CASSTPGQGYEQYF.

This clone was observed a single time. The chain recombines TRBV18 with TRBJ1-2; D may be TRBD1 (6 bases). This CDR3 comprises 13 residues. The V end lost 5 bases, the J end lost 5 bases, and 12 bases lay between the germline ends. CDR1 is KGHSH and CDR2 is LQKENI in the germline V gene. The CDR3 region is CASSSGQTYGYTF. As DNA, the CDR3 is TGTGCCAGCTCATCTGGACAGACTTATGGCTACACCTTC. The full variable domain, completed using reference TRBV18 and TRBJ1-2, is NAGVMQNPRHLVRRRGQEARLRCSPMKGHSHVYWYRQLPEEGLKFMVYLQKENIIDESGMPKERFSAEFPKEGPSILRIQQVVRGDSAAYFCASSSGQTYGYTFGSGTRLTVV.

The chain couples TRBV28 to TRBJ2-5, with a tentative D call TRBD2 (6 bases). The CDR3 runs 17 residues. Per the germline V gene, CDR1 is MDHEN and CDR2 is SYDVKM. V gave up 7 bases and J gave up 2 bases, with 23 bases separating them. In DNA, the CDR3 is TGTGCCAGCACTCCCCTGGGGGTTAGCGGAGAACAAGAGACCCAGTACTTC. This encodes CASTPLGVSGEQETQYF.

The chain uses TRBV19 and TRBJ1-5, with D possibly TRBD1 on 5 matching bases. V gave up 5 bases and J gave up 6 bases, with 11 bases separating them. The length of the CDR3 is 13 residues. Germline CDR1 and CDR2: LNHDA and SQIVND (reference sequence). The CDR3 DNA reads as TGTGCCAGTAGTCCGGGGGAGGGTCAGCCCCAGCATTTT. Translation gives CASSPGEGQPQHF.

The table lists this clone with a count of one. The chain is built from TRBV30 and TRBJ2-7, with D possibly matching TRBD2 (5 bases). The germline V gene encodes CDR1 GTSNPN and CDR2 SVGIG (reference sequence). This CDR3 comprises 13 residues. Trimming removed 1 base at V and 2 bases at J, with 9 bases between. The CDR3, as DNA: TGTGCCTGGAGTGGGAGTAGCGCCTACGAGCAGTACTTC. Protein sequence: CAWSGSSAYEQYF.

This clone was recorded a few times. This chain links TRBV30 with TRBJ2-1, with D possibly matching TRBD2 (5 bases). V lost 4 bases and J lost 9, with 19 bases in between. CDR1 and CDR2 (germline): GTSNPN, SVGIG (reference sequence). The CDR3 extends over 14 amino acids. The CDR3 is CAWMGILGRSEQFF. Here the CDR3 DNA reads TGTGCCTGGATGGGGATACTAGGAAGGAGTGAGCAGTTCTTC.

The chain uses TRBV30 and TRBJ1-2, with TRBD1 matching 9 bases. The CDR3 totals 13 residues. The germline V gene has CDR1 GTSNPN and CDR2 SVGIG (reference sequence). Unmatched junction bases numbered 3, after V lost 7 bases and J lost 0 bases. In DNA, the CDR3 is TGTGCCTACACAGGGGGCACTAACTATGGCTACACCTTC. Residues: CAYTGGTNYGYTF.

This chain links TRBV7-6 with TRBJ2-1; no clear D. The germline V gene has CDR1 SGHVS and CDR2 FNYEAQ. V lost 5 bases and J 9 bases, leaving 14 bases between the germline ends. The CDR3 runs 13 residues. The chain's CDR3 is CASSPQIWGEQFF. DNA for the CDR3: TGTGCCAGCAGCCCTCAAATTTGGGGTGAGCAGTTCTTC.

The rearrangement joins TRBV5-1 to TRBJ2-7, with 10 nucleotides matching TRBD1. The CDR3 sequence is 14 residues long. Germline values: CDR1 SGHRS, CDR2 YFSETQ. With 5 bases clipped from V and 6 bases from J, the junction kept 8 bases outside the gene matches. CDR3 in DNA: TGCGCCAGCAGGTGGGGGACAGGGGAAGGCGAGCAGTACTTC. Its protein product is CASRWGTGEGEQYF. The variable domain in full, with the rest retrieved from reference TRBV5-1 and TRBJ2-7, is KAGVTQTPRYLIKTRGQQVTLSCSPISGHRSVSWYQQTPGQGLQFLFEYFSETQRNKGNFPGRFSGRQFSNSRSEMNVSTLELGDSALYLCASRWGTGEGEQYFGPGTRLTVT.

The V gene is TRBV7-2, the J gene TRBJ2-3; D call uncertain. In germline, CDR1 is SGHTA, CDR2 FQGNSA. The CDR3 length is 12 residues. V was trimmed by 4 bases and J by 4 bases, leaving 6 bases between them. CDR3 sequence (DNA): TGTGCCAGCAGCTATGGTGCAGATACGCAGTATTTT. Amino acid sequence: CASSYGADTQYF.

This chain links TRBV9 with TRBJ2-1, with TRBD2 as a possible D gene (6 bases). Germline V gene sequence: CDR1 SGDLS, CDR2 YYNGEE. V was cut by 0 bases and J by 8 bases, with 15 bases left in between. The CDR3 contains 15 residues. The CDR3 sequence is CASSVGARGTDEQFF. CDR3 nucleotides: TGTGCCAGCAGCGTAGGGGCCCGGGGGACGGATGAGCAGTTCTTC.

The V and J genes are TRBV7-3 and TRBJ2-1; 8 nucleotides align to TRBD2. CDR1 and CDR2 (germline): SGHTA, FQGTGA. V was clipped by 1 base and J by 4 bases; unmatched bases: 6. This CDR3 has 16 amino acids. CDR3: CASSLMTSAQYNEQFF. In DNA, the CDR3 is TGTGCCAGCAGCTTAATGACTAGCGCGCAATACAATGAGCAGTTCTTC.

In regard to this clone: A far larger clone is a single base away, which makes a read error likely. This sequence joins TRBV25-1 and TRBJ1-4, with D possibly matching TRBD1 (6 bases). CDR1 is MGHDK and CDR2 is SYGVNS in the germline V gene. The CDR3 spans 16 residues. The ends were cut back, 4 bases at V and 0 bases at J, with 12 bases in the middle. The CDR3 protein is CASSAIRDTTNEKLFF. Here the CDR3 DNA reads TGTGCCAGCAGTGCTATAAGGGACACAACTAATGAAAAACTGTTTTTT.

The genes are TRBV4-2 and TRBJ1-3, with a tentative D call TRBD1 (6 bases). V was shortened by 5 bases and J by 1 base, with 18 bases between the two germline ends. CDR3 length: 17 residues. Germline V CDR1 and CDR2: LGHNA, YNFKEQ. CDR3 DNA sequence: TGTGCCAGCAGCACGATAGGGGGGCTCGGGTCTGGAAACACCATATATTTT. It is translated as CASSTIGGLGSGNTIYF.

This sequence joins TRBV25-1 and TRBJ2-5; 10 positions match TRBD1. CDR1 MGHDK and CDR2 SYGVNS come from the germline V gene. This CDR3 is built from 13 residues. V was clipped by 3 bases and J by 12 bases; unmatched bases: 7. The CDR3 reads CASSESRDRGKYF. CDR3 bases: TGTGCCAGCAGTGAGTCCCGGGACAGGGGCAAGTACTTC.

The V call is TRBV10-3, the J call TRBJ1-2; 9 bases fit TRBD1. With V trimmed by 2 bases and J by 7 bases, 5 bases remained unmatched. Per germline, CDR1 ENHRY and CDR2 SYGVKD. The CDR3 has 14 residues. CDR3 protein: CAISEQQGAVGYTF. CDR3 DNA: TGTGCCATCAGTGAGCAACAGGGGGCGGTTGGCTACACCTTC.

This sequence joins TRBV2 and TRBJ2-2; 9 positions agree with TRBD1. This CDR3 region has 15 residues. The V and J ends lost 8 bases and 0 bases, in that order; junction bases with no gene match: 4. Germline V gene lookup returns CDR1 SNHLY and CDR2 FYNNEI. The CDR3 region is CASQTGGANTGELFF. The CDR3 nucleotides are TGTGCCAGCCAAACAGGGGGCGCGAACACCGGGGAGCTGTTTTTT.

This sequence joins TRBV7-2 and TRBJ1-2; possible D gene TRBD1, 5 bases. Looked up from germline, CDR1 is SGHTA and CDR2 is FQGNSA. The CDR3 is made up of 16 amino acids. The V end was cut by 1 base, the J end by 0 bases, with 12 bases between. Here the CDR3 reads CASSLDPGWANYGYTF. Written as DNA, the CDR3 is TGTGCCAGCAGCTTAGACCCAGGGTGGGCTAACTATGGCTACACCTTC.

This clone has just a few counts. V usage is TRBV7-2 and J usage is TRBJ2-2; 11 bases are a match to TRBD2. This CDR3 spans 18 amino acids. V trimming: 3 bases; J trimming: 6 bases; junction bases outside the gene matches: 12. Germline loops: CDR1 SGHTA, CDR2 FQGNSA. In DNA form, the CDR3 reads TGTGCCAGCAGCTTCGAACTAGCGGGAGTAGTTTTCGCCGGGGAGCTGTTTTTT. This translates into CASSFELAGVVFAGELFF.

Of note for this clone: Other nucleotide sequences in the sample specify the same CDR3. The chain combines TRBV28 with TRBJ2-6; D is ambiguous. The CDR3 loop spans 13 amino acids. The ends were cut back, 1 base at V and 4 bases at J, with 2 bases in the middle. Germline V gene data show CDR1 as MDHEN and CDR2 as SYDVKM. In DNA, the CDR3 is TGTGCCAGCAGTTTATCGGGGGCCAACGTCCTGACTTTC. It is translated as CASSLSGANVLTF.

This chain connects TRBV21-1 to TRBJ1-2. TRBV21-1 is a pseudogene locus. This CDR3 comprises 16 residues. The CDR3 nucleotides are TGTGCCAGCAGCAAAGGTCAACGGACCCACGGCGGTGGCTACACCTTC. Its protein product is CASSKGQRTHGGGYTF.

About this clone itself: A much larger clone lies a single base off, so this may be a read error. For the CDR3, the DNA is TGTGCCAGCGGCGCAGCCGGGACTGCCTACAATGAGCAGTTCTTC. This sequence encodes CASGAAGTAYNEQFF. The V gene is TRBV7-3, the J gene TRBJ2-1, with D possibly being TRBD2 (6 bases). The CDR3 length is 15 residues. The germline V gene has CDR1 SGHTA and CDR2 FQGTGA. Trimming took 8 bases from V and 2 from J, leaving 16 bases between them.

Worth noting for this clone: A junction boundary mismatches the germline segment, possibly from a read error. Other DNA sequences within the sample encode an identical CDR3. CDR3 sequence reads: CAWSRRDNGRWEPQHF. The DNA for the CDR3 is TGCGCCTGGAGTAGGCGGGACAATGGCCGGTGGGAGCCCCAGCATTTT. V usage is TRBV30 and J usage is TRBJ1-5, with D perhaps TRBD1 (6 bases). The CDR3 is 16 residues long. Germline V gene sequence: CDR1 GTSNPN, CDR2 SVGIG (reference sequence).

This clone was seen once. This chain joins TRBV6-1 and TRBJ2-7, with no clear D. Germline CDR1 reads MNHNS; CDR2 reads SASEGT. The germline V and J ends were trimmed by 6 bases and 6 bases, with 9 bases remaining between them. The CDR3 consists of 11 residues. CDR3 coding DNA: TGTGCCAGCAGACCCGACGGCGAGCAGTACTTC. The encoded protein is CASRPDGEQYF.

This rearrangement joins TRBV9 to TRBJ2-7; TRBD2 matches 8 bases. Unmatched junction bases numbered 12, after V lost 5 bases and J lost 2 bases. The CDR3 spans 16 residues. Germline V CDR1 and CDR2: SGDLS, YYNGEE. CDR3 sequence: CASSQGVQRGTYEQYF. As DNA, the CDR3 is TGTGCCAGCAGTCAAGGGGTCCAGCGGGGGACCTACGAGCAGTACTTC.

The V call is TRBV18, the J call TRBJ2-7, with 10 nucleotides matching TRBD1. Trimming at V came to 3 bases and at J to 6 bases, leaving 5 bases not matched to a gene. Germline V gene lookup returns CDR1 KGHSH and CDR2 LQKENI. The CDR3 runs 14 residues. DNA for the CDR3: TGTGCCAGCTCACCTGCCGGGACAGGGGCCGAGCAGTACTTC. Translated, it gives CASSPAGTGAEQYF. Combining the CDR3 with reference TRBV18 and TRBJ2-7 gives the whole variable domain NAGVMQNPRHLVRRRGQEARLRCSPMKGHSHVYWYRQLPEEGLKFMVYLQKENIIDESGMPKERFSAEFPKEGPSILRIQQVVRGDSAAYFCASSPAGTGAEQYFGPGTRLTVT.

About this clone itself: This likely reflects a read error, since a far larger clone is one base away. The chain recombines TRBV30 with TRBJ2-2; TRBD2 aligns across 8 bases. This CDR3 has 20 amino acids. J gave up 8 bases and V 4 bases, and 27 bases lay outside the gene matches. Looked up from germline, CDR1 is GTSNPN and CDR2 is SVGIG (reference sequence). CDR3: CAWTMRGKLAEPLSTGELFF. The DNA of the CDR3 is TGTGCCTGGACCATGCGGGGGAAACTAGCGGAGCCGCTGAGCACAGGGGAGCTGTTTTTT.

This chain connects TRBV5-1 to TRBJ1-1; the D is unclear. Germline values: CDR1 SGHRS, CDR2 YFSETQ. The CDR3 runs 15 residues. V lost 2 bases to trimming and J lost 2 bases, with 13 bases between them. CDR3 sequence: CASSFSHGGNTEAFF. The CDR3 DNA reads as TGCGCCAGCAGCTTTAGCCATGGTGGAAACACTGAAGCTTTCTTT.